These 14 T cell receptor beta chains share one sample of origin, sequenced in a study of blood T cell repertoires in COVID-19. TCRdb keeps only in-frame clones here, not all; method: immunoSEQ multiplex PCR. In the table there are 220,000 or so clones, about 88% of which are singletons. Sequenced material: peripheral blood. These receptors came from a middle-aged man who had recovered from COVID-19.

The V gene is TRBV7-2, the J gene TRBJ2-5, with 9 positions matching TRBD2. Trimming took 1 base from V and 4 from J; bases not matched to a gene: 1. This CDR3 is 14 amino acids long. The germline gives CDR1 SGHTA, CDR2 FQGNSA. The CDR3 bases are TGTGCCAGCAGCTTAGTACTAGCGGGAGAGACCCAGTACTTC. It specifies CASSLVLAGETQYF.

This rearrangement joins TRBV28 to TRBJ2-1; 11 bases line up with TRBD2. Germline CDR1 is MDHEN and CDR2 is SYDVKM. J was trimmed by 2 bases and V by 4 bases; bases with no gene match: 7. The CDR3 spans 17 residues. CDR3: CASSSPLSGRAYNEQFF. DNA of the CDR3: TGTGCCAGCAGTTCCCCTCTTAGCGGGAGGGCCTACAATGAGCAGTTCTTC.

This chain links TRBV28 with TRBJ1-3; D is possibly TRBD1 (5 bases). Germline CDR1 MDHEN, CDR2 SYDVKM. There are 14 residues in the CDR3. V lost 7 bases and J 3 bases, leaving 13 bases between the germline ends. DNA for the CDR3: TGTGCCAGCACCTTGGGGGGGTATGGAAACACCATATATTTT. Amino acid sequence: CASTLGGYGNTIYF.

The chain is built from TRBV7-8 and TRBJ1-3; 9 nucleotides agree with TRBD1. Trimming cost V 1 base and J 2 bases; bases outside gene matches: 3. Germline V gene lookup returns CDR1 SGHVS and CDR2 FQNEAQ. This CDR3 is built from 16 residues. The CDR3 loop reads CASSLGWDRAGNTIYF. The CDR3 DNA sequence: TGTGCCAGCAGCTTAGGCTGGGACAGGGCTGGAAACACCATATATTTT.

The V gene is TRBV5-5, the J gene TRBJ2-5; D perhaps matches TRBD2 (6 bases). The CDR3 runs 14 residues. Germline CDR1 SGHKS, CDR2 YYEKEE (reference sequence). V gave up 6 bases and J gave up 5 bases, with 17 bases separating them. CDR3 protein: CASIGAGRLETQYF. In DNA, the CDR3 is TGTGCCAGCATAGGGGCGGGACGGTTGGAGACCCAGTACTTC. The whole variable domain, remainder taken from reference TRBV5-5 and TRBJ2-5, is DAGVTQSPTHLIKTRGQQVTLRCSPISGHKSVSWYQQVLGQGPQFIFQYYEKEERGRGNFPDRFSARQFPNYSSELNVNALLLGDSALYLCASIGAGRLETQYFGPGTRLLVL.

V and J are TRBV2 and TRBJ2-1; no definite D call. Germline V lookup: CDR1 SNHLY, CDR2 FYNNEI. The germline V and J ends were trimmed by 4 bases and 2 bases, with 12 bases remaining between them. The CDR3 runs 15 residues. The CDR3 DNA reads TGTGCCAGCAGTGCCAACTACTTAACCTACAATGAGCAGTTCTTC. Translated: CASSANYLTYNEQFF.

The V and J genes are TRBV27 and TRBJ1-2, with D perhaps TRBD1 (5 bases). In germline, CDR1 is MNHEY, CDR2 SMNVEV (reference sequence). Trimming removed 3 bases from V and 2 bases from J, with 13 bases in between. CDR3 length: 15 residues. Here the CDR3 reads CASSFGRESNYGYTF. Written as DNA, the CDR3 is TGTGCCAGCAGTTTTGGCAGGGAATCCAACTATGGCTACACCTTC.

The rearrangement links TRBV27 to TRBJ2-5, with 8 bases that match TRBD2. From germline, CDR1 is MNHEY and CDR2 SMNVEV (reference sequence). The CDR3 is 15 residues long. The J segment lost 5 bases and the V segment lost 7 bases, leaving 12 bases of the junction unmatched. Here the CDR3 reads CASKPGGPVWETQYF. CDR3 nucleotide sequence: TGTGCCAGCAAACCGGGAGGGCCCGTCTGGGAGACCCAGTACTTC.

This clone has more than one count but fewer than ten. The V call is TRBV27, the J call TRBJ2-7, with a weak D call TRBD2 (6 bases). V dropped 4 bases and J dropped 5 bases, with 12 bases sitting between them. Germline V gene data show CDR1 as MNHEY and CDR2 as SMNVEV (reference sequence). The CDR3 consists of 13 residues. CDR3 in amino acids: CASSSDSGDEQYF. CDR3 DNA: TGTGCCAGCAGTTCCGATTCGGGGGACGAGCAGTACTTC.

The chain couples TRBV5-1 to TRBJ2-1; 7 nucleotides agree with TRBD1. The V gene end was trimmed by 4 bases and the J gene end by 3 bases; junction bases not matched to a gene: 16. The CDR3 extends over 18 amino acids. Germline V lookup: CDR1 SGHRS, CDR2 YFSETQ. CDR3 DNA: TGCGCCAGCAGCCCACGACAGGGTGCTAGCACTATCTACAATGAGCAGTTCTTC. The encoded protein is CASSPRQGASTIYNEQFF. The full variable domain, its missing parts supplied by reference TRBV5-1 and TRBJ2-1, is KAGVTQTPRYLIKTRGQQVTLSCSPISGHRSVSWYQQTPGQGLQFLFEYFSETQRNKGNFPGRFSGRQFSNSRSEMNVSTLELGDSALYLCASSPRQGASTIYNEQFFGPGTRLTVL.

A few counts support this clone. The CDR3 DNA follows: TGTGCCAGACACCCTAGCGGGAGATCGTGGGAGCAGTACTTC. The encoded protein is CARHPSGRSWEQYF. This chain connects TRBV21-1 to TRBJ2-7; the table assigns TRBD2, which was not confirmed against the DNA. TRBV21-1 is described as a pseudogene. This CDR3 contains 14 residues.

The chain has TRBV5-6 and TRBJ2-2; 7 nucleotides match TRBD2. The length of the CDR3 is 15 residues. With 3 bases clipped from V and 1 base from J, the junction kept 3 bases outside the gene matches. Germline V lookup: CDR1 SGHDT, CDR2 YYEEEE. CDR3 coding DNA: TGTGCCAGCAGCTCCAGGACTAGGAACACCGGGGAGCTGTTTTTT. This codes for CASSSRTRNTGELFF. The full variable domain, in which reference TRBV5-6 and TRBJ2-2 provide the parts outside the CDR3, is DAGVTQSPTHLIKTRGQQVTLRCSPKSGHDTVSWYQQALGQGPQFIFQYYEEEERQRGNFPDRFSGHQFPNYSSELNVNALLLGDSALYLCASSSRTRNTGELFFGEGSRLTVL.

This chain uses TRBV28 with TRBJ2-7; the D is unclear. The ends were cut back, 2 bases at V and 4 bases at J, with 12 bases in the middle. The CDR3 consists of 14 residues. Germline CDR1 is MDHEN and CDR2 is SYDVKM. The CDR3 nucleotides read TGTGCCAGCAGTTTACCCACCAGGCCTTACGAGCAGTACTTC. It translates to CASSLPTRPYEQYF. Filled out from reference TRBV28 and TRBJ2-7, the complete variable domain reads DVKVTQSSRYLVKRTGEKVFLECVQDMDHENMFWYRQDPGLGLRLIYFSYDVKMKEKGDIPEGYSVSREKKERFSLILESASTNQTSMYLCASSLPTRPYEQYFGPGTRLTVT.

This clone was picked up a small number of times. V usage is TRBV28 and J usage is TRBJ1-6; D may be TRBD1 (5 bases). The germline CDR1 and CDR2 sequences are MDHEN and SYDVKM. Deletions cut 4 bases from V and 5 bases from J, with 12 bases between. This CDR3 is 15 amino acids long. CDR3 bases: TGTGCCAGCAGTTGGGTGGGACTGAATAATTCACCCCTCCACTTT. It encodes CASSWVGLNNSPLHF.